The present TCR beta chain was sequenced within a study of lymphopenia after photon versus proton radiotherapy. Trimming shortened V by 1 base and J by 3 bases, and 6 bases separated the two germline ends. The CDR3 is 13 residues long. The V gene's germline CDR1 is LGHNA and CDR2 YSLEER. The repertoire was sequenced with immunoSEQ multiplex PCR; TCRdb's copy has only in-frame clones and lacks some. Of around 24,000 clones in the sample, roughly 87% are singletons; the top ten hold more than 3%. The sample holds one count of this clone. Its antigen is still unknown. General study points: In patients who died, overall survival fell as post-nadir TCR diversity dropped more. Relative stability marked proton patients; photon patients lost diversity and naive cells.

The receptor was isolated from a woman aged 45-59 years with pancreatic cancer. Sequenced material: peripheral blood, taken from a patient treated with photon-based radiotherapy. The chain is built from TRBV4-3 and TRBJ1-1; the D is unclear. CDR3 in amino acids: CASSQVPYTEAFF. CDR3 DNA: TGCGCCAGCAGCCAAGTTCCCTACACTGAAGCTTTCTTT.